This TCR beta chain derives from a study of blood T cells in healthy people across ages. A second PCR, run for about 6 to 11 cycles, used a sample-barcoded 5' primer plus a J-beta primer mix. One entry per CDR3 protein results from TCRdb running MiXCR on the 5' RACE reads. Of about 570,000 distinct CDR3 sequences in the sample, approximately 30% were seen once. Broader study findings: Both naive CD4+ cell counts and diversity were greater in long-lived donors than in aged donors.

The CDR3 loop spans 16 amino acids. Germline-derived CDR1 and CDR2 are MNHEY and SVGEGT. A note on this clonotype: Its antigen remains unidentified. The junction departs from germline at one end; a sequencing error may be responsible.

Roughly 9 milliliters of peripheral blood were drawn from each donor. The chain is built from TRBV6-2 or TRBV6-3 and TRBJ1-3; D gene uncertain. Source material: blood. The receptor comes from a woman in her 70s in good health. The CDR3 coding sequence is TGTGCCAGCAGTTCCTCGACGGACTACTCTGGAAACACCGTATATTTT. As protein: CASSSSTDYSGNTVYF.